The entry below describes one TCR beta chain. Germline values: CDR1 SGDLS, CDR2 YYNGEE. The CDR3 length is 14 residues. Deletions cut 0 bases from V and 10 bases from J, with 14 bases between. These data originate in a study of blood T cell repertoires in COVID-19. Living in 24 US areas, the participants were between about 18 and 95 years of age. Cohorts were determined from participant-reported clinical history. In the original analysis: Estimates of nucleated cell counts were drawn from the amplification of reference gene primers. Profiling relied on immunoSEQ multiplex PCR, and the TCRdb table lists in-frame clones only, not all of them. V and J calls and clone size are as listed in that table; D and trimming were resolved from the DNA. The data contain 220,000 or so clones, about 91% of them seen just once; the ten biggest clones take up about 14%.

Sample: PBMCs or T cells enriched from blood (not recorded which). This receptor was obtained from a woman between 50 and 59 years old with acute COVID-19. The chain links TRBV9 to TRBJ2-1; maybe TRBD2 (6 bases). CDR3: CASSVGGILGEQFF. The CDR3 nucleotides are TGTGCCAGCAGCGTAGGCGGGATACTGGGGGAGCAGTTCTTC.